A selection of T cell receptor beta chains follows, all from one sample in a study of T-cell memory formation after mild COVID-19. TCRdb used MiXCR to reprocess the 5' RACE reads, holding one entry per CDR3 protein. The sample lists some 200,000 distinct CDR3 sequences; around a fifth were seen once. The sequenced material came from PBMCs or a T cell subset sorted from them (not recorded which). The receptor set was obtained from an adult woman who had mild COVID-19 (a few samples of this study predate the infection). Cell type and time point are not known. The CDR3 runs from the conserved cysteine through the conserved F or W. D genes are given only for firm matches. Some rows have no size entry. The others give once, few or many, or a class for an expanded clone.

d_call: .
v_call: TRBV3-1
clone_size: few
j_call: TRBJ2-5
cdr3_aa: CASSQEEGPGETQYF
cdr3_nt: TGTGCCAGCAGCCAAGAGGAGGGGCCAGGGGAGACCCAGTACTTC

d_call: .
v_call: TRBV5-1
clone_size: .
j_call: TRBJ2-3
cdr3_aa: CASSLEDPADTQYF
cdr3_nt: TGCGCCAGCAGCTTGGAAGACCCGGCAGATACGCAGTATTTT

d_call: .
v_call: TRBV6-2/TRBV6-3
clone_size: .
j_call: TRBJ1-1
cdr3_aa: CASSKEDTEAFF
cdr3_nt: TGTGCCAGCAGTAAGGAGGACACTGAAGCTTTCTTT

d_call: .
v_call: TRBV6-4
clone_size: .
j_call: TRBJ2-1
cdr3_aa: CASSRLGSPYNEQFF
cdr3_nt: TGTGCCAGCAGTAGACTCGGGTCTCCATACAATGAGCAGTTCTTC

d_call: .
v_call: TRBV18
clone_size: .
j_call: TRBJ2-1
cdr3_aa: CASSPSPSFSSYNEQFF
cdr3_nt: TGTGCCAGCTCACCCTCTCCTAGCTTTAGCTCCTACAATGAGCAGTTCTTC

d_call: .
v_call: TRBV7-6
clone_size: .
j_call: TRBJ2-5
cdr3_aa: CASSLGPRDQETQYF
cdr3_nt: TGTGCCAGCAGCTTAGGCCCGAGGGACCAAGAGACCCAGTACTTC

d_call: .
v_call: TRBV24-1
clone_size: few
j_call: TRBJ2-1
cdr3_aa: CATSDLGAPSSYNEQFF
cdr3_nt: TGTGCCACCAGTGATTTAGGGGCCCCGAGCTCCTACAATGAGCAGTTCTTC

d_call: .
v_call: TRBV27
clone_size: .
j_call: TRBJ1-5
cdr3_aa: CASSLTAGAVFNQPQHF
cdr3_nt: TGTGCCAGCAGTTTAACTGCCGGGGCAGTTTTCAATCAGCCCCAGCATTTT

d_call: .
v_call: TRBV12-3/TRBV12-4
clone_size: .
j_call: TRBJ2-3
cdr3_aa: CASMTGGGTDTQYF
cdr3_nt: TGTGCCAGCATGACAGGAGGAGGCACAGATACGCAGTATTTT

d_call: TRBD2
v_call: TRBV5-1
clone_size: .
j_call: TRBJ2-3
cdr3_aa: CASYLAGGITDTQYF
cdr3_nt: TGCGCCAGCTATCTTGCGGGAGGAATAACAGATACGCAGTATTTT

d_call: .
v_call: TRBV5-4
clone_size: .
j_call: TRBJ2-5
cdr3_aa: CASSSDETQYF
cdr3_nt: TGTGCCAGCAGCTCCGATGAGACCCAGTACTTC

d_call: .
v_call: TRBV6-5
clone_size: few
j_call: TRBJ1-6
cdr3_aa: CASTNGQGNSPLHF
cdr3_nt: TGTGCCAGCACCAACGGGCAAGGGAATTCACCCCTCCACTTT

d_call: .
v_call: TRBV4-1
clone_size: .
j_call: TRBJ2-5
cdr3_aa: CASSQDPPRLLVTLETQYF
cdr3_nt: TGCGCCAGCAGCCAAGATCCTCCTCGGCTCCTAGTAACCCTAGAGACCCAGTACTTC

d_call: .
v_call: TRBV9
clone_size: .
j_call: TRBJ2-5
cdr3_aa: CASSEGETQYF
cdr3_nt: TGTGCCAGCAGCGAGGGGGAGACCCAGTACTTC

d_call: TRBD2
v_call: TRBV7-3
clone_size: .
j_call: TRBJ2-3
cdr3_aa: CASSLIPSGSDTQYF
cdr3_nt: TGTGCCAGCAGCTTAATCCCTAGCGGGAGTGATACGCAGTATTTT

d_call: TRBD2
v_call: TRBV7-8
clone_size: few
j_call: TRBJ2-7
cdr3_aa: CASSGGGGFLTYEQYF
cdr3_nt: TGTGCCAGCAGCGGTGGGGGGGGGTTTTTAACCTACGAGCAGTACTTC

d_call: .
v_call: TRBV7-6
clone_size: .
j_call: TRBJ2-5
cdr3_aa: CASRPRSEETQYF
cdr3_nt: TGTGCCAGCAGACCTCGCTCGGAAGAGACCCAGTACTTC

d_call: .
v_call: TRBV4-1
clone_size: .
j_call: TRBJ2-3
cdr3_aa: CASSQAGSPSTDTQYF
cdr3_nt: TGCGCCAGCAGCCAAGCGGGGAGTCCTAGCACAGATACGCAGTATTTT

d_call: .
v_call: TRBV12-3/TRBV12-4
clone_size: .
j_call: TRBJ2-1
cdr3_aa: CASSLTGGDEQFF
cdr3_nt: TGTGCCAGCAGTCTCACAGGGGGGGATGAGCAGTTCTTC

d_call: .
v_call: TRBV5-6
clone_size: .
j_call: TRBJ1-2
cdr3_aa: CASSYQGWVLDGYTF
cdr3_nt: TGTGCCAGCAGCTACCAGGGATGGGTACTAGATGGCTACACCTTC

d_call: .
v_call: TRBV7-2
clone_size: few
j_call: TRBJ2-6
cdr3_aa: CASSLAPGHSGANVLTF
cdr3_nt: TGTGCCAGCAGCTTAGCGCCGGGGCACTCTGGGGCCAACGTCCTGACTTTC

d_call: TRBD2
v_call: TRBV12-3/TRBV12-4
clone_size: .
j_call: TRBJ2-3
cdr3_aa: CASSLLAGGADTQYF
cdr3_nt: TGTGCCAGCAGCCTCCTAGCGGGAGGGGCAGATACGCAGTATTTT

d_call: .
v_call: TRBV12-3/TRBV12-4
clone_size: .
j_call: TRBJ1-6
cdr3_aa: CASSLGWRYNSPLHF
cdr3_nt: TGTGCCAGCAGTTTGGGGTGGAGGTATAATTCACCCCTCCACTTT

d_call: .
v_call: TRBV20-1
clone_size: .
j_call: TRBJ2-7
cdr3_aa: CSARDLLGDSYEQYF
cdr3_nt: TGCAGTGCTAGAGATCTCCTGGGAGACTCCTACGAGCAGTACTTC

d_call: .
v_call: TRBV7-6
clone_size: .
j_call: TRBJ1-3
cdr3_aa: CASSPPLWQDSGNTIYF
cdr3_nt: TGTGCCAGCAGCCCACCCCTCTGGCAGGACTCTGGAAACACCATATATTTT

d_call: .
v_call: TRBV29-1
clone_size: .
j_call: TRBJ1-2
cdr3_aa: CSASEGSGYTF
cdr3_nt: TGCAGCGCTTCTGAGGGGTCTGGCTACACCTTC

d_call: TRBD1
v_call: TRBV5-1
clone_size: many
j_call: TRBJ2-7
cdr3_aa: CASSQHRGQGTYEQYF
cdr3_nt: TGCGCCAGCAGTCAGCACCGGGGACAGGGAACCTACGAGCAGTACTTC

d_call: .
v_call: TRBV6-5
clone_size: few
j_call: TRBJ1-2
cdr3_aa: CASSYFRDRSYGYTF
cdr3_nt: TGTGCCAGCAGTTACTTTCGGGACCGTAGCTATGGCTACACCTTC

d_call: .
v_call: TRBV30
clone_size: .
j_call: TRBJ1-1
cdr3_aa: CAWSGGAAEAFF
cdr3_nt: TGTGCCTGGAGCGGCGGGGCTGCTGAAGCTTTCTTT

d_call: TRBD1
v_call: TRBV27
clone_size: .
j_call: TRBJ1-1
cdr3_aa: CASSSIPTGMNTEAFF
cdr3_nt: TGTGCCAGCAGTTCTATTCCGACAGGGATGAACACTGAAGCTTTCTTT

d_call: TRBD1
v_call: TRBV3-1
clone_size: .
j_call: TRBJ1-2
cdr3_aa: CASSPPGQGGGYTF
cdr3_nt: TGTGCCAGCAGCCCGCCGGGACAGGGGGGCGGCTACACCTTC

d_call: .
v_call: TRBV6-2/TRBV6-3
clone_size: .
j_call: TRBJ2-7
cdr3_aa: CASSYPPEQYF
cdr3_nt: TGTGCCAGCAGTTACCCGCCCGAGCAGTACTTC

d_call: .
v_call: TRBV24-1
clone_size: few
j_call: TRBJ2-2
cdr3_aa: CATRDREGITGELFF
cdr3_nt: TGTGCCACCAGAGACAGGGAGGGGATCACCGGGGAGCTGTTTTTT

d_call: TRBD2
v_call: TRBV18
clone_size: few
j_call: TRBJ2-2
cdr3_aa: CASSPEMLAGATGELFF
cdr3_nt: TGTGCCAGCTCACCTGAAATGCTAGCGGGAGCCACCGGGGAGCTGTTTTTT

d_call: .
v_call: TRBV4-3
clone_size: few
j_call: TRBJ2-1
cdr3_aa: CASSPDWGPYNEQFF
cdr3_nt: TGCGCCAGCAGCCCCGACTGGGGTCCCTACAATGAGCAGTTCTTC

d_call: TRBD2
v_call: TRBV6-4
clone_size: .
j_call: TRBJ2-3
cdr3_aa: CASSESVGGGSTDTQYF
cdr3_nt: TGTGCCAGCAGTGAAAGTGTTGGCGGGGGGAGCACAGATACGCAGTATTTT

d_call: .
v_call: TRBV30
clone_size: few
j_call: TRBJ1-2
cdr3_aa: CAWSEVSYGYTF
cdr3_nt: TGTGCCTGGAGTGAGGTCAGCTATGGCTACACCTTC

d_call: TRBD1
v_call: TRBV29-1
clone_size: few
j_call: TRBJ1-1
cdr3_aa: CSDRAGTEAFF
cdr3_nt: TGCAGTGACAGGGCGGGCACTGAAGCTTTCTTT

d_call: .
v_call: TRBV27
clone_size: few
j_call: TRBJ1-5
cdr3_aa: CASSLSAGGQPQHF
cdr3_nt: TGTGCCAGCAGTTTATCTGCGGGGGGTCAGCCCCAGCATTTT

d_call: TRBD1
v_call: TRBV4-1
clone_size: few
j_call: TRBJ2-7
cdr3_aa: CASSQEPQGASYEQYF
cdr3_nt: TGCGCCAGCAGCCAAGAGCCTCAGGGGGCATCCTACGAGCAGTACTTC

d_call: .
v_call: TRBV12-3/TRBV12-4
clone_size: few
j_call: TRBJ1-2
cdr3_aa: CASSTGNYGYTF
cdr3_nt: TGTGCCAGCAGTACAGGGAACTATGGCTACACCTTC

d_call: TRBD2
v_call: TRBV10-3
clone_size: .
j_call: TRBJ2-1
cdr3_aa: CAISDTSGTSGRLFDEQFF
cdr3_nt: TGTGCCATCAGTGACACTTCCGGGACTAGCGGGAGGCTCTTTGATGAGCAGTTCTTC

d_call: TRBD1
v_call: TRBV7-9
clone_size: few
j_call: TRBJ1-4
cdr3_aa: CASSTRSGTGLTSGEKLFF
cdr3_nt: TGTGCCAGCAGCACTCGAAGCGGGACAGGGTTGACGTCGGGCGAAAAACTGTTTTTT

d_call: .
v_call: TRBV12-3/TRBV12-4
clone_size: .
j_call: TRBJ2-7
cdr3_aa: CASTGAERPYEQYF
cdr3_nt: TGTGCCAGCACGGGAGCGGAACGCCCCTACGAGCAGTACTTC

d_call: .
v_call: TRBV15
clone_size: .
j_call: TRBJ2-1
cdr3_aa: CATSRGIAALYNEQFF
cdr3_nt: TGTGCCACCAGCAGAGGAATAGCAGCCCTGTACAATGAGCAGTTCTTC

d_call: .
v_call: TRBV7-9
clone_size: few
j_call: TRBJ2-7
cdr3_aa: CASSLTDGSLYEQYF
cdr3_nt: TGTGCCAGCAGCTTAACAGACGGGTCTCTCTACGAGCAGTACTTC

d_call: TRBD2
v_call: TRBV11-3
clone_size: .
j_call: TRBJ2-7
cdr3_aa: CASSLRLAGLYEQYF
cdr3_nt: TGTGCCAGCAGCCTGCGACTAGCGGGATTATACGAGCAGTACTTC